This is a list of T cell receptor beta chains from one sample in a study of T cells in Graves' hyperthyroidism and ophthalmopathy. TCRdb recomputed calls from the multiplex PCR reads with MiXCR, one row per CDR3 protein. This sample yields 550,000 to 700,000 distinct CDR3 sequences, of which around 45% are seen a single time; 15% to 20% belongs to the top ten. The sequenced sample was peripheral blood or thyroid tissue (not recorded which). Source of these receptors: an adult woman with Graves' disease, either hyperthyroidism or ophthalmopathy (not recorded which). The conserved cysteine and the conserved F or W are not part of the CDR3 here. Each record gives: clone size, CDR3 length, V gene, CDR3 protein. A row's size may be missing; if present it is once, few, many or a size class.

abundance: few
len: 12
v_gene: TRBV7-2
CDR3aa: ASRETGAVGEQY

abundance: -
len: 14
v_gene: TRBV28
CDR3aa: ASSLNWVYGNTEAF

abundance: -
len: 13
v_gene: TRBV7-9
CDR3aa: ASSLVPVYRETQY

abundance: many
len: 12
v_gene: TRBV5-1
CDR3aa: ASSIAGGAPQAF

abundance: -
len: 13
v_gene: TRBV2
CDR3aa: ASSGGTGETAEAF

abundance: many
len: 11
v_gene: TRBV7-2
CDR3aa: ASSRRASYEQY

abundance: -
len: 17
v_gene: TRBV28
CDR3aa: ASSSPRTSGRLGQETQY

abundance: many
len: 13
v_gene: TRBV28
CDR3aa: ASRPTNRRGSPLH

abundance: -
len: 14
v_gene: TRBV10-3
CDR3aa: AISESGGTRSYGYT

abundance: many
len: 12
v_gene: TRBV20-1
CDR3aa: SLRQGGSNQPQH